One and the same sample provided the 2 T cell receptor beta chains below, sequenced in a study of T cells expressing NK-cell markers. Each CDR3 protein gets one entry in TCRdb, which reprocessed the 5' RACE reads and gives no DNA. This sample lists about 150,000 distinct CDR3 sequences; its ten largest clones have 30% to 45%. The sequenced material came from blood T cells: a sorted CD56 or NKG2C T cell subset, CD4+ or CD8+ T cells, or bulk PBMC T cells (not recorded which). The receptor source for this set is a woman between 50 and 59 years old in good health.

The chain recombines TRBV6-5 with TRBJ1-5; no DNA is available, so the TRBD1 call from TCRdb remains unchecked. The germline CDR1 and CDR2 sequences are MNHEY and SVGAGI. The CDR3 contains 13 residues. The CDR3: CASSPDINQPQHF.

The genes are TRBV29-1 and TRBJ2-3; TCRdb returns TRBD2, unconfirmable since there is no DNA. CDR1 is SQVTM, CDR2 ANQGSEA, per germline. The CDR3 extends over 13 amino acids. This CDR3 reads CSVLSGITDTQYF.